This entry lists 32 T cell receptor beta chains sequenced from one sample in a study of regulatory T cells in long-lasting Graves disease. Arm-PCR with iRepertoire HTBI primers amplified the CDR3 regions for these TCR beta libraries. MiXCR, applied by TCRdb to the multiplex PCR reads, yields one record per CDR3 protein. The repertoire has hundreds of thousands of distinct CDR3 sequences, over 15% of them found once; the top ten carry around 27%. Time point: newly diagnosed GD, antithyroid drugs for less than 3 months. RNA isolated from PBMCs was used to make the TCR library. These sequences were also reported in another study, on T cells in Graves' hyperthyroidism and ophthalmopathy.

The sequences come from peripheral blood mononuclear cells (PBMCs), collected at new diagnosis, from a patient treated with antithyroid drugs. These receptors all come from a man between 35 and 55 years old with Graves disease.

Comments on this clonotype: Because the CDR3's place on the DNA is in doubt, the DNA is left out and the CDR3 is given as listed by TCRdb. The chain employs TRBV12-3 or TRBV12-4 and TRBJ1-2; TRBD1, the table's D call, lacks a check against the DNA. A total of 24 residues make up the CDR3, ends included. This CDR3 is CASSLLTGGRGANVLTFGAGGYTF.

This CDR3 is CSARSQGDEKLFF. CDR3 DNA sequence: TGCAGTGCTAGATCACAGGGGGATGAAAAACTGTTTTTT. This chain uses TRBV20-1 with TRBJ1-4; 8 nucleotides line up with TRBD1. With 2 bases clipped from V and 6 bases from J, the junction kept 2 bases outside the gene matches. The CDR3 covers 13 residues. Germline V gene sequence: CDR1 DFQATT, CDR2 SNEGSKA (reference sequence).

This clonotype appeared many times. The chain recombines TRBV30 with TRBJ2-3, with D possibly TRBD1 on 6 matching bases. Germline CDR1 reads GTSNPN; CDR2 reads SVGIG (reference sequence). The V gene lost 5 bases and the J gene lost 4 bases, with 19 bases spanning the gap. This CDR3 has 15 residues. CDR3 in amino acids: CAWGEGTTGADTQYF. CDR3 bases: TGTGCCTGGGGTGAGGGGACAACAGGAGCAGATACGCAGTATTTT.

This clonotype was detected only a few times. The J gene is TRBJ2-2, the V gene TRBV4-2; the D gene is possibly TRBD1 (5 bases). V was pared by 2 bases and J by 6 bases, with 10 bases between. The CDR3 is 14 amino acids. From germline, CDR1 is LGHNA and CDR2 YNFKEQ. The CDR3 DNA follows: TGTGCCAGCAGCCAACCAGGGTTTCCCGGGGAGCTGTTTTTT. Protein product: CASSQPGFPGELFF.

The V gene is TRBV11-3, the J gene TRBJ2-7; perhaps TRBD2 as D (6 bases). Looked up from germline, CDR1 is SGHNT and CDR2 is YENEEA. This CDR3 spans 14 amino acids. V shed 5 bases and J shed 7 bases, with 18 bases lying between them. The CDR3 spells CASSRDFSSDEQYF. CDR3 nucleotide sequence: TGTGCCAGCAGCCGGGACTTTTCTTCGGATGAGCAGTACTTC.

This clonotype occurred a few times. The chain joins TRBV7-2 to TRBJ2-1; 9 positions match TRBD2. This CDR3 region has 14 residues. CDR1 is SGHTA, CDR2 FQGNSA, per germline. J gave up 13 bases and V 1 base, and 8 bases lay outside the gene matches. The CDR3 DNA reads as TGTGCCAGCAGCTTAGATCGAGCGGGGGGCCGACAGTTCTTC. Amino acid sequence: CASSLDRAGGRQFF.

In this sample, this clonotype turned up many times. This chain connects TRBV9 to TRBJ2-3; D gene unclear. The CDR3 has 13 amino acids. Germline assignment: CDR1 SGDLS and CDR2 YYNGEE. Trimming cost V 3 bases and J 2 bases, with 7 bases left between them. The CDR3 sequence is CASSGDFTDTQYF. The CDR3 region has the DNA TGTGCCAGCAGCGGAGACTTCACAGATACGCAGTATTTT.

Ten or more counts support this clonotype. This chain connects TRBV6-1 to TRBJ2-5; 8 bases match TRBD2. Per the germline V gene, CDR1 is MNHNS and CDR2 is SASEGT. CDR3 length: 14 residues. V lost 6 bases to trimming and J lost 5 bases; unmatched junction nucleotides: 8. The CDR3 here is CASRVTGTRETQYF. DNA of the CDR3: TGTGCCAGCAGAGTTACCGGGACTAGGGAGACCCAGTACTTC.

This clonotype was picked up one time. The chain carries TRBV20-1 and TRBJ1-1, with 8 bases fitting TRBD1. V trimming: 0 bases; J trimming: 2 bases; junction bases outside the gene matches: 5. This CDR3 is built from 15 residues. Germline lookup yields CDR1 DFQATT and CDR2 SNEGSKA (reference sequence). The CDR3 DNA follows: TGCAGTGCTAGAGAAGCAGGGGGCGGAAACACTGAAGCTTTCTTT. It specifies CSAREAGGGNTEAFF.

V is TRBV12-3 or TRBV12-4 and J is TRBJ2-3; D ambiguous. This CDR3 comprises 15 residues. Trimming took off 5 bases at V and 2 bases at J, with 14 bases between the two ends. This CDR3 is CASSPLRLSTDTQYF. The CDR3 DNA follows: TGTGCCAGCAGTCCCCTTCGGCTATCCACAGATACGCAGTATTTT.

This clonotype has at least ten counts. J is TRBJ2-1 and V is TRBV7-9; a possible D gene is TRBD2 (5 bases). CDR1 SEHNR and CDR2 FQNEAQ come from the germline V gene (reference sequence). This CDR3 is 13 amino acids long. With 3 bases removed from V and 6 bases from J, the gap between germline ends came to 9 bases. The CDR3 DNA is TGTGCCAGCAGCTTCGGAGCGGCCAATGAGCAGTTCTTC. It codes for CASSFGAANEQFF.

The CDR3 sequence is CASSPGRGHTGELFF. CDR3 nucleotide sequence: TGCGCCAGCAGCCCCGGCAGGGGGCACACCGGGGAGCTGTTTTTT. The rearrangement uses TRBV5-1 and TRBJ2-2, with 8 bases identical to TRBD1. V shed 4 bases and J 3 bases; nucleotides not matched to a gene: 5. Germline CDR1 and CDR2: SGHRS and YFSETQ. This CDR3 has 15 residues.

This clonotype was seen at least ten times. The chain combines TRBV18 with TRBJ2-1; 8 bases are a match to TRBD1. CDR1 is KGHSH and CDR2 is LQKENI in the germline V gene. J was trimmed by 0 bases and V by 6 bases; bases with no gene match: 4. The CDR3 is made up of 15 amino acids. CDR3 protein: CASSPDRGSYNEQFF. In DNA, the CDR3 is TGTGCCAGCTCCCCAGACAGGGGCTCCTACAATGAGCAGTTCTTC. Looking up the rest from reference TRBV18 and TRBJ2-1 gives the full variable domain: NAGVMQNPRHLVRRRGQEARLRCSPMKGHSHVYWYRQLPEEGLKFMVYLQKENIIDESGMPKERFSAEFPKEGPSILRIQQVVRGDSAAYFCASSPDRGSYNEQFFGPGTRLTVL.

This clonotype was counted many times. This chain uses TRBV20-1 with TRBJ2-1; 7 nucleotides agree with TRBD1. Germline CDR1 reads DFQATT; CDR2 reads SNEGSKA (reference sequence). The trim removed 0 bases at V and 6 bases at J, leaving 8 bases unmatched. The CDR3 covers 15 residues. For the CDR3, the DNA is TGCAGTGCTAGAGATGGGCAGGGGGTATCCAATGAGCAGTTCTTC. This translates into CSARDGQGVSNEQFF.

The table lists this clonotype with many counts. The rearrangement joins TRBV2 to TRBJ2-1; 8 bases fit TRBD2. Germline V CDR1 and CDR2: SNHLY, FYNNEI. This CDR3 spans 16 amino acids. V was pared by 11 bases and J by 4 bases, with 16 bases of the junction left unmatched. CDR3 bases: TGTGCCGGCCTCAGTGTGGGCGGGGGGATATACAATGAGCAGTTCTTC. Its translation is CAGLSVGGGIYNEQFF.

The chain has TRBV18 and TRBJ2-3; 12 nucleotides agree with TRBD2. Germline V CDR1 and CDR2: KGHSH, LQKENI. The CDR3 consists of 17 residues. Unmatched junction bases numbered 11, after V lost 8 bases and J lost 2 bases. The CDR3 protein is CASGSETSGGFTDTQYF. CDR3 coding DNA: TGTGCCAGCGGCTCCGAGACTAGCGGGGGATTCACAGATACGCAGTATTTT.

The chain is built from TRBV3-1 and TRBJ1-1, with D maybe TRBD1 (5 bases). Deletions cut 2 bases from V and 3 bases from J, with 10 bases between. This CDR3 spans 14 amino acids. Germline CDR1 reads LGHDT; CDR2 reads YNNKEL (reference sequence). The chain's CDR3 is CASSQLAGHTEAFF. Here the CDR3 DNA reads TGTGCCAGCAGCCAACTAGCGGGGCACACTGAAGCTTTCTTT.

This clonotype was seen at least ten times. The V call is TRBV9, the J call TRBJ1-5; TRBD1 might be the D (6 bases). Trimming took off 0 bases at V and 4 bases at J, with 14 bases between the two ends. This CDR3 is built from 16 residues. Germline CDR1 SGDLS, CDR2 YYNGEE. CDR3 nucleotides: TGTGCCAGCAGCGTAGTCAGCAGGGGATGGAATCAGCCCCAGCATTTT. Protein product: CASSVVSRGWNQPQHF.

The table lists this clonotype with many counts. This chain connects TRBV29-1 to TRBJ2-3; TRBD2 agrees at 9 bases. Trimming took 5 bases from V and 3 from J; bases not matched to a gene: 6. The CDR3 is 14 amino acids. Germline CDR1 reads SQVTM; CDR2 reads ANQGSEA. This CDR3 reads CSVRDSGGTDTQYF. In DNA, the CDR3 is TGCAGCGTTCGTGATAGCGGGGGTACAGATACGCAGTATTTT.

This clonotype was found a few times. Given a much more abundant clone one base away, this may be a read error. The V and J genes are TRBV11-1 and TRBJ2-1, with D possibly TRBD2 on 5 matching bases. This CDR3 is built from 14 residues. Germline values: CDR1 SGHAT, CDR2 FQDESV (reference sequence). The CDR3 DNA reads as TGTGTCAGCAGCTCCCCACGCGGGTCCAATGAGCAGTTCTTC. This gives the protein CVSSSPRGSNEQFF. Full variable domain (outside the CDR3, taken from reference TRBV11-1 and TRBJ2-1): EAEVAQSPRYKITEKSQAVAFWCDPISGHATLYWYRQILGQGPELLVQFQDESVVDDSQLPKDRFSAERLKGVDSTLKIQPAELGDSAMYLCVSSSPRGSNEQFFGPGTRLTVL.

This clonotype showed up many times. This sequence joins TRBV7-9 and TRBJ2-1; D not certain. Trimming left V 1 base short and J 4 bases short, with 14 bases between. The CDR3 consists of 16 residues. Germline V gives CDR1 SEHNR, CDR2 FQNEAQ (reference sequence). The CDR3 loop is CASSLGSVGLYNEQFF. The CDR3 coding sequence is TGTGCCAGCAGCTTAGGTTCCGTGGGGTTGTACAATGAGCAGTTCTTC.

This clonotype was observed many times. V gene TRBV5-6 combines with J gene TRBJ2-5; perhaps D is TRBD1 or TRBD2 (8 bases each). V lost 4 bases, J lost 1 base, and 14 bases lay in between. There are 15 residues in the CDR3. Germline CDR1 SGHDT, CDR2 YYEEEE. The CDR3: CASSPGGTGQETQYF. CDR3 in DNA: TGTGCCAGCAGCCCGGGGGGGACAGGCCAAGAGACCCAGTACTTC.

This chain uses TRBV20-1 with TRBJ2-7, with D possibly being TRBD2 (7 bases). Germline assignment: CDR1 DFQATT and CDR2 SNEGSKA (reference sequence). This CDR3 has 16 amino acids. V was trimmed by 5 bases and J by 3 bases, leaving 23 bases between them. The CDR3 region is CSACPRDPGGRYEQYF. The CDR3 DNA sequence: TGCAGTGCTTGCCCTCGGGATCCGGGGGGCCGCTACGAGCAGTACTTC.

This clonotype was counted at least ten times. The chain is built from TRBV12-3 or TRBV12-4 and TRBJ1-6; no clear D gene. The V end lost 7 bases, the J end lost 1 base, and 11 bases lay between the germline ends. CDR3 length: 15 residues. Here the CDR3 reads CASMPGFSYNSPLHF. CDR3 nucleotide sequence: TGTGCCAGCATGCCGGGGTTTTCCTATAATTCACCCCTCCACTTT.

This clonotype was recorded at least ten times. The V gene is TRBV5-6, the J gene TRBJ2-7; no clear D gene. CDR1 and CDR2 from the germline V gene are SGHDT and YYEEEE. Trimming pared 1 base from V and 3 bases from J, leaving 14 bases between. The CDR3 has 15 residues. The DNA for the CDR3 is TGTGCCAGCAGCTTGTTGGACGGGCGTTTCTACGAGCAGTACTTC. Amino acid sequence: CASSLLDGRFYEQYF. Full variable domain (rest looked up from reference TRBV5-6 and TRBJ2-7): DAGVTQSPTHLIKTRGQQVTLRCSPKSGHDTVSWYQQALGQGPQFIFQYYEEEERQRGNFPDRFSGHQFPNYSSELNVNALLLGDSALYLCASSLLDGRFYEQYFGPGTRLTVT.

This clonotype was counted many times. The CDR3 loop reads CASSQTGRDDTQYF. Here the CDR3 DNA reads TGTGCCAGCAGCCAGACAGGGCGGGACGATACGCAGTATTTT. The V gene is TRBV5-5, the J gene TRBJ2-3; maybe TRBD1 (7 bases). The V end was cut by 4 bases, the J end by 6 bases, with 15 bases between. CDR3 length: 14 residues. Looked up from germline, CDR1 is SGHKS and CDR2 is YYEKEE (reference sequence). Looking up the rest from reference TRBV5-5 and TRBJ2-3 gives the full variable domain: DAGVTQSPTHLIKTRGQQVTLRCSPISGHKSVSWYQQVLGQGPQFIFQYYEKEERGRGNFPDRFSARQFPNYSSELNVNALLLGDSALYLCASSQTGRDDTQYFGPGTRLTVL.

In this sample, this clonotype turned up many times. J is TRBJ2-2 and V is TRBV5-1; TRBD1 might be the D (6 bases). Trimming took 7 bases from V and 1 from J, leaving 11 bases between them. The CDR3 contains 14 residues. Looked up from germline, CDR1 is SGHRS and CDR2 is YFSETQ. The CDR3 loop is CASGGQLNTGELFF. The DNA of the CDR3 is TGCGCCAGCGGGGGCCAGCTGAACACCGGGGAGCTGTTTTTT.

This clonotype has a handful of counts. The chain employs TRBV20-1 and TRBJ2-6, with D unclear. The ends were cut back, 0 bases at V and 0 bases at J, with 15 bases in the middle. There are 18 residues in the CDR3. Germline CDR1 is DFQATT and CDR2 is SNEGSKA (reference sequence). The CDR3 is CSARDRADSRSGANVLTF. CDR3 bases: TGCAGTGCTAGAGATCGGGCAGACTCCCGCTCTGGGGCCAACGTCCTGACTTTC.

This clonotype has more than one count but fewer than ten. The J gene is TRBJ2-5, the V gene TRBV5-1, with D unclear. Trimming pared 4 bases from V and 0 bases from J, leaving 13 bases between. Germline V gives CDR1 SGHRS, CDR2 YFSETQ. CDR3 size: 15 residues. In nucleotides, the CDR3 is TGCGCCAGCAGCAACCCAGGCGCGTACCAAGAGACCCAGTACTTC. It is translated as CASSNPGAYQETQYF. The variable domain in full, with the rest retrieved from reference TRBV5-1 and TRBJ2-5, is KAGVTQTPRYLIKTRGQQVTLSCSPISGHRSVSWYQQTPGQGLQFLFEYFSETQRNKGNFPGRFSGRQFSNSRSEMNVSTLELGDSALYLCASSNPGAYQETQYFGPGTRLLVL.

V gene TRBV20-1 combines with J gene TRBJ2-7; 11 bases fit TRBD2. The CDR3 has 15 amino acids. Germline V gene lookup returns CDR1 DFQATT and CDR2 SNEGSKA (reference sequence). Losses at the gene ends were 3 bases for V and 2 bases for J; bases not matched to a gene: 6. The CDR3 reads CSASATSGDAYEQYF. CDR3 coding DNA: TGCAGTGCTAGTGCGACTAGCGGGGACGCCTACGAGCAGTACTTC.

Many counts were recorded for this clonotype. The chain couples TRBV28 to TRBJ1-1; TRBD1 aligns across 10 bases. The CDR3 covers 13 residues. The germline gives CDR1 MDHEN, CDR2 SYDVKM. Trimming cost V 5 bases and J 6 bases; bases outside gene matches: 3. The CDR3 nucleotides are TGTGCCAGCAGTCCGGACAGGGGGGCTGAAGCTTTCTTT. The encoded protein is CASSPDRGAEAFF.

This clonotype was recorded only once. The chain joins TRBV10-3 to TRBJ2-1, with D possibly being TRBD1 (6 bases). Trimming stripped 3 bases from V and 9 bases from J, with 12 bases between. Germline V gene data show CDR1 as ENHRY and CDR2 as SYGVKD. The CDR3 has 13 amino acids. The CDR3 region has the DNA TGTGCCATCAGTGAAAACAGGGTGGGTGAGCAGTTCTTC. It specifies CAISENRVGEQFF.